This record concerns one T cell receptor (beta chain) sequence. Its specificity is not known. Sequence at one end of the junction differs from germline and may be a read error. Genomic DNA provided the template from which TCR beta VDJ and CDR3 profiles were obtained. Using its own MiXCR run on the reads, TCRdb lists one record per CDR3 protein. Of over 250,000 distinct CDR3 sequences in the sample, approximately 58% were seen once. This sample stems from a study of CD8+CD57+ T cells in acquired aplastic anemia. General observations from the study: Both patients and controls carried the same twenty-nine CD8+ CDR3 sequences.

By flow cytometry, patients selected for sequencing had shown an expansion of CD8+CD57+ cells. Everyone among the patients had severe acquired aplastic anemia. No therapy had been given to the patients at the time of blood sampling. This CDR3 contains 17 residues. CDR1 and CDR2 (germline): SSHAT, FNYEAQ (reference sequence). The source of this sequence is a human donor with aplastic anemia. The rearrangement links TRBV7-7 to TRBJ2-7; possible D gene TRBD2, 6 bases. Sequencing was carried out using sorted CD4+, CD8+, or CD8+CD57+ T cells (not recorded which) from PBMCs. The CDR3 nucleotides read TGTGCTAGCAGCTTAGCCACCCGGGGGACCTACTCCTACGAGCAGTACTTC. It is translated as CASSLATRGTYSYEQYF.